This TCR beta chain was profiled in a study of T cells in tumors after PD-1 blockade (dated by TCRdb to the late 2010s). The study in broad terms: Patients were excluded if they had prior checkpoint blockade, use of systemic immunosuppressants, or recent radiotherapy or other anti-cancer therapy within 4 weeks. Pembrolizumab 200 mg every 3 weeks or cemiplimab 350 mg every 2 weeks was administered to patients. Ongoing daily vismodegib 150 mg was also given to a subset of patients during anti-PD-1 treatment. On average, peripheral blood samples yielded 40,000 or so unique clonotypes and 100,000 or so TCR templates (range roughly 22,000-280,000). Paired single-cell RNA and TCR sequencing was done in the study on site-matched tumors from patients with BCC or SCC, both before and after anti-PD-1 therapy. To compare clonotypes in blood versus tumor, bulk TCR sequencing was run on approximately 11 peripheral blood samples drawn from four to six patients. RECIST version 1.1 was used to assess clinical response.

In the case of this clone: Its antigen remains undetermined. Base qualities are missing; no much larger clone stands one base away.

The trim is 2 bases for V and 1 base for J, with a gap of 8 bases between the germline ends. The CDR3 goes from the cysteine to the phenylalanine over 15 residues. The CDR3 DNA has 45 bases and is translated from base 1. Looking up the germline V gene yields CDR1 SGHTA and CDR2 FQGNSA. The time point label for this specimen denotes: after anti-PD-1 therapy. For bulk TCRbeta sequencing, genomic DNA was extracted from tumor biopsies or peripheral blood, and input amounts ranged from 616 ng to 6,004 ng. Histologically proven advanced or metastatic basal or squamous cell carcinoma was present in all patients, all of whom were poor candidates for surgical resection. Of the ten to eleven patients making up the basal cell carcinoma cohort, 8 or 9 underwent bulk tumor TCR sequencing. The immunoSEQ platform was used to carry out deep TCRbeta sequencing. On the study's bioinformatics: Only productive rearrangements were exported from the immunoSEQ Analyzer for downstream analysis. T cell phenotypes were assigned to bulk TCRbeta clonotypes by matching the clonotypes to single-cell RNA+TCR-seq clones with the same TCRbeta sequence. Tumor enrichment of a clone was calculated by dividing the clone's tumor frequency by the clone's PBMC frequency, both taken from bulk TCR sequencing. TCRs were sorted with GLIPH into specificity groups, meaning clusters of distinct TCRs that share CDR3 motifs and likely recognize common antigens. Here the immuneACCESS table is served through TCRdb, limited to in-frame sequences with V and J called. Missing clones are a known gap in these copies; in checked studies unresolved V genes cover under half, and the rest lacks a known reason. V and J calls and clone size are those listed in that table; D and trimming were worked out from the DNA. The sample yields about 63,000 clones; about 74% were counted once. The leading ten clones occupy about 4.8% of the sample.

Results and caveats for the whole study, not just this receptor: Roughly 41% of tumor TCR clonotypes were detected in blood, and some novel exhausted tumor clones were observed in pre-treatment blood, which was taken as suggesting peripheral recruitment. Where the novel T cell clones came from was not identified, and possible sources could include lymphoid organs or rare unexpanded clones inside the tumor or in the tumor periphery.

This TCR came from a human donor with basal cell carcinoma. The source was PBMCs, collected after anti-PD-1 treatment. The receptor chain draws on TRBV7-2 and TRBJ2-2; TRBD2 could be the D gene, as 5 bases match. The nucleotides read TGTGCCAGCAGCTTATTAAGCGGGAACACCGGGGAGCTGTTTTTT. Translated, this gives CASSLLSGNTGELFF.